This T cell receptor beta chain was documented in a study of shared clonotypes between healthy human individuals. Study observations and caveats: Rarefaction indicated that sorted-subset sequencing remained incomplete although depth was large. Sampling included only blood; tissue repertoires likely differ.

V shed 0 bases, J shed 2 bases, and the junction held 4 bases outside the gene matches. CDR1 and CDR2 from the germline V gene are SGDLS and YYNGEE. This CDR3 has 15 residues. For this clone: The antigen remains unidentified. Other DNA sequences within the sample encode an identical CDR3.

Clones were sequenced by immunoSEQ multiplex PCR, and TCRdb holds only the in-frame ones, with some missing. In the table there are some 2,500,000 clones, 93% of which are singletons. Donors had no recently reported acute infections or vaccinations and were HIV-negative. The sequenced sample was naive CD4+ T cells from PBMCs. The subset was: CD45RA+ positively selected. V gene TRBV9 combines with J gene TRBJ2-7; the match to TRBD2 covers 8 bases. This TCR was sampled from a man aged 18 to 35 in good health. Some clones in this sample may be carry-over from other donors' samples. CDR3 region: CASSVGGLGTYEQYF. In DNA, the CDR3 is TGTGCCAGCAGCGTAGGGGGACTAGGCACCTACGAGCAGTACTTC.